The 10 T cell receptor beta chains below were found in one sample sequenced in a study of radiation and T cells in renal cell carcinoma. The data were produced by immunoSEQ multiplex PCR, yet TCRdb's version contains in-frame clones alone and is incomplete. The table lists roughly 100,000 clones, around 83% of them singletons, with approximately 7.2% in the top ten. Time point given: blood 4 weeks post-SBRT, at nephrectomy. As to treatment: 15 Gy SBRT to primary tumor, nephrectomy 4 weeks later. Here the sequenced sample was blood, taken from a patient whose treatment included radiotherapy and nephrectomy. These receptors were collected from a man between 60 and 75 years old with renal cell carcinoma.

V usage is TRBV9 and J usage is TRBJ2-3; D is perhaps TRBD2 (6 bases). The germline V gene encodes CDR1 SGDLS and CDR2 YYNGEE. V was pared by 3 bases and J by 2 bases, with 13 bases between. The CDR3 sequence is 15 residues long. DNA for the CDR3: TGTGCCAGCAGCGCCCAAGCGGGCTACACAGATACGCAGTATTTT. Amino acids: CASSAQAGYTDTQYF.

The chain combines TRBV7-7 with TRBJ2-7, with 7 bases aligning to TRBD2. The CDR3 loop spans 13 amino acids. The ends lost 1 base at V and 7 bases at J; junction bases unmatched: 4. The germline V gene has CDR1 SSHAT and CDR2 FNYEAQ (reference sequence). The CDR3 region has the DNA TGTGCCAGCAGCTTAGGGGAGGGATGGGAGCAGTACTTC. It codes for CASSLGEGWEQYF.

The V gene is TRBV10-2, the J gene TRBJ2-7; 7 bases match TRBD2. The germline gives CDR1 WSHSY, CDR2 SAAADI. CDR3 length: 13 amino acids. After removal of 9 bases from V and 3 bases from J, the junction contained 8 bases not matched to a gene. The CDR3 is CASSGSGIYEQYF. Here the CDR3 DNA reads TGCGCCAGTTCGGGGAGCGGGATCTACGAGCAGTACTTC.

The rearrangement joins TRBV7-9 to TRBJ2-7, with D maybe TRBD1 (6 bases). The length of the CDR3 is 16 residues. Germline V gene lookup returns CDR1 SEHNR and CDR2 FQNEAQ (reference sequence). Deletions cut 0 bases from V and 3 bases from J, with 15 bases between. CDR3 in DNA: TGTGCCAGCAGCTTAGCGTTGGACAGCAAGCTCTACGAGCAGTACTTC. Translated, it gives CASSLALDSKLYEQYF.

CDR3 nucleotide sequence: TGTGCCAGCAGCTTAGTAGGGGGGGACGAGCAGTACTTC. Residues: CASSLVGGDEQYF. The V call is TRBV5-4, the J call TRBJ2-7; a weak D match, TRBD2 (7 bases). CDR1 is SGHNT, CDR2 YYREEE, per germline (reference sequence). The CDR3 is 13 residues long. Trimming left V 2 bases short and J 5 bases short, with 11 bases between. The full variable domain, completed using reference TRBV5-4 and TRBJ2-7, is ETGVTQSPTHLIKTRGQQVTLRCSSQSGHNTVSWYQQALGQGPQFIFQYYREEENGRGNFPPRFSGLQFPNYSSELNVNALELDDSALYLCASSLVGGDEQYFGPGTRLTVT.

The chain combines TRBV7-8 with TRBJ2-7; D is possibly TRBD2 (5 bases). In germline, CDR1 is SGHVS, CDR2 FQNEAQ. The CDR3 loop spans 13 amino acids. Trimming pared 6 bases from V and 1 base from J, leaving 10 bases between. The CDR3 DNA is TGTGCCAGCAGAGACCGGGGATCCTACGAGCAGTACTTC. Its protein product is CASRDRGSYEQYF.

This chain links TRBV5-4 with TRBJ1-2; D is uncertain. The CDR3 contains 16 residues. V was shortened by 2 bases and J by 10 bases, with 24 bases between the two germline ends. CDR1 is SGHNT and CDR2 is YYREEE in the germline V gene (reference sequence). CDR3 nucleotides: TGTGCCAGCAGCTTTGGGGTCGAGGGCAGTAGAACGGACTACACCTTC. Protein sequence: CASSFGVEGSRTDYTF.

CDR3: CASSHPPRTGQQYEQFF. CDR3 in DNA: TGTGCCAGCAGCCACCCCCCCCGGACAGGACAACAATATGAGCAGTTCTTC. The rearrangement joins TRBV7-8 to TRBJ2-1, with 7 bases matching TRBD1. CDR1 is SGHVS and CDR2 is FQNEAQ in the germline V gene. This CDR3 comprises 17 residues. V lost 5 bases and J lost 8; bases outside the gene matches: 18. Looking up the rest from reference TRBV7-8 and TRBJ2-1 gives the full variable domain: GAGVSQSPRYKVAKRGQDVALRCDPISGHVSLFWYQQALGQGPEFLTYFQNEAQLDKSGLPSDRFFAERPEGSVSTLKIQRTQQEDSAVYLCASSHPPRTGQQYEQFFGPGTRLTVL.

The gene calls are TRBV29-1 and TRBJ2-7; weak D call: TRBD1 (6 bases). The CDR3 extends over 11 amino acids. With 7 bases removed from V and 2 bases from J, the gap between germline ends came to 9 bases. Germline CDR1 and CDR2: SQVTM and ANQGSEA. CDR3 loop: CSGGHTYEQYF. For the CDR3, the DNA is TGCAGCGGGGGACACACCTACGAGCAGTACTTC.

This clone was detected only a few times. This rearrangement joins TRBV15 to TRBJ2-1, with TRBD2 matching 10 bases. The CDR3 length is 14 residues. The germline gives CDR1 LNHNV, CDR2 YYDKDF (reference sequence). V shed 1 base, J shed 10 bases, and the junction held 4 bases outside the gene matches. As DNA, the CDR3 is TGTGCCACCAGCAGAGGGGGGACTAGCGTCGAGCAGTTCTTC. Encoded protein: CATSRGGTSVEQFF.